The rows below give T cell receptor beta chains drawn from one sample of a study of response to subunit inactivated influenza vaccine. TCRdb itself ran the RT-PCR reads through MiXCR, one entry per CDR3 protein. The sample lists approximately 520,000 distinct CDR3 sequences; about 25% were seen once. The sample in question was CD4+ T cells sorted from PBMCs, obtained approximately 5 days after vaccination. Receptors were obtained from a man aged 50 to 60 who received an inactivated influenza vaccine. Each CDR3 is given with its conserved first and last residue. A D gene is named only where the DNA matches it firmly. A row's size may be missing; if present it is once, few, many or a size class.

V gene	D gene	J gene	clone size	CDR3 DNA	CDR3 protein
TRBV5-1	TRBD2	TRBJ2-7	few	TGCGCCAGCAGGGGGACTAGCGACTACGAGCAGTACTTC	CASRGTSDYEQYF
TRBV5-5	TRBD2	TRBJ2-3	NA	TGTGCCAGCAGCTGGACTAGCGGGAGGGGTACGCAGTATTTT	CASSWTSGRGTQYF
TRBV20-1	NA	TRBJ2-7	many	TGCAGTGCTACACAGGGCTACGAGCAGTACTTC	CSATQGYEQYF
TRBV7-8	NA	TRBJ2-3	few	TGTGCCAGCAGCCCCCCGTTCGGGACTAGCACAGATACGCAGTATTTT	CASSPPFGTSTDTQYF
TRBV18	NA	TRBJ1-5	NA	TGTGCCAGCTCACCAGCCGGTCAGCCCCAGCATTTT	CASSPAGQPQHF
TRBV29-1	TRBD1	TRBJ1-1	NA	TGCAGCGTTAATGGTGTCGGGACAGGGATGAGAAGCACTGAAGCTTTCTTT	CSVNGVGTGMRSTEAFF
TRBV7-2	NA	TRBJ2-3	NA	TGTGCCAGCAGCCTGGGGGCGGGGTTGGCAGATACGCAGTATTTT	CASSLGAGLADTQYF
TRBV10-2	TRBD1	TRBJ1-1	few	TGCGCCATCAGGGGGGGCGTTCGGACTGAAGCTTTCTTT	CAIRGGVRTEAFF
TRBV7-2	NA	TRBJ2-1	NA	TGTGCCAGCAGCTTAGCGATTTCTGGGGCCCCAAAACATGAGCAGTTCTTC	CASSLAISGAPKHEQFF
TRBV10-2	TRBD2	TRBJ2-7	NA	TGCGCCAGCAGTGAGTCTCCACTAGCGGGATCGGGGTACGAGCAGTACTTC	CASSESPLAGSGYEQYF
TRBV6-2/TRBV6-3	NA	TRBJ2-1	few	TGTGCCAGCAGTCGTAGCGGCCCCACCTACAATGAGCAGTTCTTC	CASSRSGPTYNEQFF
TRBV12-3/TRBV12-4	NA	TRBJ2-7	few	TGTGCCAGCAGCGCGACTAGCTCCTACGAGCAGTACTTC	CASSATSSYEQYF
TRBV6-1	NA	TRBJ1-4	many	TGTGCCAGCAGTCTAGGGGGGGTTACCAATGAAAAACTGTTTTTT	CASSLGGVTNEKLFF
TRBV11-2	NA	TRBJ2-1	NA	TGTGCCAGCAGTAGAGCCAGGGTTTCCAATGAGCAGTTCTTC	CASSRARVSNEQFF
TRBV20-1	NA	TRBJ1-1	few	TGCAGTGCTAGGGAGGTTCGGAACACTGAAGCTTTCTTT	CSAREVRNTEAFF
TRBV6-2/TRBV6-3	TRBD2	TRBJ2-1	NA	TGTGCCAGCAGTTCTCGGCTCCGGACTAGCGGGAGGCTATATGAGCAGTTCTTC	CASSSRLRTSGRLYEQFF
TRBV5-1	TRBD1	TRBJ1-4	NA	TGCGCCAGCAGCTTGGATTACAGGGGGAAAGGCGAAAAACTGTTTTTT	CASSLDYRGKGEKLFF
TRBV28	TRBD2	TRBJ2-3	few	TGTGCCAGCAGTCGCGGGAGGATGCAGTATTTT	CASSRGRMQYF
TRBV12-3/TRBV12-4	NA	TRBJ2-7	few	TGTGCCAGCAGCCTGGGAGGCCTACGACGCTACGAGCAGTACTTC	CASSLGGLRRYEQYF
TRBV6-5	NA	TRBJ2-4	few	TGTGCCAGCAGTTACACTCGGTCAAACATTCAGTACTTC	CASSYTRSNIQYF
TRBV29-1	TRBD1	TRBJ2-5	NA	TGCAGCGTGAGGGACAGGCAGGCCGACAAGACCCAGTACTTC	CSVRDRQADKTQYF
TRBV5-6	TRBD1	TRBJ1-2	NA	TGTGCCAGCAGCTTGCCGGGACAGGGGACTAACTATGGCTACACCTTC	CASSLPGQGTNYGYTF
TRBV6-1	TRBD1	TRBJ1-5	NA	TGTGCCAGCAGCCAGGGACAGTACAATCAGCCCCAGCATTTT	CASSQGQYNQPQHF
TRBV4-1	NA	TRBJ1-4	few	TGCGCCAGCAGCCAGTATGTGTGGGAGGGTAATGAAAAACTGTTTTTT	CASSQYVWEGNEKLFF
TRBV29-1	NA	TRBJ2-1	many	TGCAGCGTTGAAGTGCGGGACCAGCCCTACAATGAGCAGTTCTTC	CSVEVRDQPYNEQFF
TRBV28	NA	TRBJ2-7	NA	TGTGCCAGCAGTTTATGGTCCACGGCGGTCGCAAACGAGCAGTACTTC	CASSLWSTAVANEQYF
TRBV20-1	NA	TRBJ2-1	few	TGCAGTGCCCAGGCAGCTCTCTATGAGCAGTTCTTC	CSAQAALYEQFF
TRBV6-1	TRBD1	TRBJ2-6	few	TGTGCCAGCAGTAAGACAGGGTGGGGGGCCAACGTCCTGACTTTC	CASSKTGWGANVLTF
TRBV20-1	TRBD2	TRBJ2-4	few	TGCAGTGCTAGTGGGGCGGGAGGGCCGAGGAACATTCAGTACTTC	CSASGAGGPRNIQYF
TRBV2	NA	TRBJ2-5	many	TGTGCCAGCGTCCTTGCAATAACCTTCCAAGAGACCCAGTACTTC	CASVLAITFQETQYF
TRBV20-1	TRBD2	TRBJ2-1	few	TGCAGTGCTAGACTAGCGGGAGTCTCCTACAATGAGCAGTTCTTC	CSARLAGVSYNEQFF
TRBV3-1	NA	TRBJ1-1	many	TGTGCCAGCAGCCTCGACTCCAGGACTGAAGCTTTCTTT	CASSLDSRTEAFF
TRBV20-1	NA	TRBJ2-3	NA	TGCAGTGCTAGAGTTGGCGGGCGCACAGATACGCAGTATTTT	CSARVGGRTDTQYF
TRBV12-3/TRBV12-4	NA	TRBJ1-2	NA	TGTGCCAGCAGAACCTCGGGGGGGCGAGGCTACACCTTC	CASRTSGGRGYTF
TRBV27	TRBD1	TRBJ2-7	few	TGTGCCAGCAGACGGACAGGGGGGAACGAGCAGTACTTC	CASRRTGGNEQYF
TRBV10-3	NA	TRBJ2-1	NA	TGTGCCATCAGTGAGTCAGACCAGGGTCTGAACAATGAGCAGTTCTTC	CAISESDQGLNNEQFF
TRBV24-1	NA	TRBJ2-7	NA	TGTGCCACCAGTAAGGGGAGCTACGAGCAGTACTTC	CATSKGSYEQYF
TRBV25-1	NA	TRBJ2-7	NA	TGTGCCAGCAGTGAAGGCAGTGTGGTATACGAGCAGTACTTC	CASSEGSVVYEQYF
TRBV3-1	TRBD1	TRBJ1-1	few	TGTGCCAGCAGCCCTCAGGGGGCGGGTGAAGCTTTCTTT	CASSPQGAGEAFF
TRBV20-1	NA	TRBJ2-5	once	TGCAGTGCCTCCATCGGCCCATCCGGCATGGCCCAGTACTTC	CSASIGPSGMAQYF
TRBV15	TRBD1	TRBJ1-4	NA	TGTGCCACCAGCAGCTCCCGGACAGGGAGGGTTGAAAAACTGTTTTTT	CATSSSRTGRVEKLFF
TRBV7-2	TRBD1	TRBJ2-1	few	TGTGCCAGCAGCTTAGGTGGGACAGCATCCTACAATGAGCAGTTCTTC	CASSLGGTASYNEQFF
TRBV20-1	NA	TRBJ2-1	few	TGCAGTGCGCAGGAACGACAGGTCTACAATGAGCAGTTCTTC	CSAQERQVYNEQFF
TRBV10-3	TRBD1	TRBJ1-1	few	TGTGCCATCAGTGAGTCGTCGGCTGACAGGGGTGGGGCTTTCTTT	CAISESSADRGGAFF
TRBV7-9	TRBD2	TRBJ2-3	NA	TGTGCCAGCAGCCCAGGGACTAGCGGACTAGATACGCAGTATTTT	CASSPGTSGLDTQYF